Here is one T cell receptor (beta chain) with its context. Its antigen is currently unknown. Samples of blood were obtained at baseline, on cycle 4 day 1, and on cycle 7 day 1. Sequenced by immunoSEQ multiplex PCR; TCRdb stores in-frame clones only, minus some. The table records around 44,000 clones, around 86% of them present only once. This CDR3 is built from 16 residues. Germline V gene sequence: CDR1 LGHNA, CDR2 YSLEER. V was shortened by 1 base and J by 7 bases, with 16 bases between the two germline ends. The data derive from a study of OX40 agonist ivuxolimab in advanced cancers. Study results and limitations: No antigen was identified for the clonally expanded peripheral T cells.

The receptor was derived from an adult with an advanced solid tumor such as melanoma, head and neck, liver or kidney cancer. V is TRBV4-3 and J is TRBJ1-4; maybe TRBD1 (5 bases). This material consisted of CD4+ or CD8+ T cells sorted from blood, taken in a trial of the OX40 agonist ivuxolimab. Written as DNA, the CDR3 is TGCGCCAGCAGCCAAGTGCGCGCAGGGTCGGGTGAAAAACTGTTTTTT. This translates into CASSQVRAGSGEKLFF.